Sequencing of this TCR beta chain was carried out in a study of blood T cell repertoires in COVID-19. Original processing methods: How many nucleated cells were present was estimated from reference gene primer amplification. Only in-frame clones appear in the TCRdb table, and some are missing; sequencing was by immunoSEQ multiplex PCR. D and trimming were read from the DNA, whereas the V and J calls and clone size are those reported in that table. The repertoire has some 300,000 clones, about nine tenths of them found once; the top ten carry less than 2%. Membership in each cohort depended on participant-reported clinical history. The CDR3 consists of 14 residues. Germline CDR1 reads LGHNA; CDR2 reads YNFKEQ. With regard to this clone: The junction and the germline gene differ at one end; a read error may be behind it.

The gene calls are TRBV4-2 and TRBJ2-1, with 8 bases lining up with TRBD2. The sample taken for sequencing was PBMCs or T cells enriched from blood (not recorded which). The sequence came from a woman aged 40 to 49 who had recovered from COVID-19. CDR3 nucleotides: TGTGCCAGCAGCCAAGATATTGGCGAGCGGGAGCCGTTCTTC. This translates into CASSQDIGEREPFF.